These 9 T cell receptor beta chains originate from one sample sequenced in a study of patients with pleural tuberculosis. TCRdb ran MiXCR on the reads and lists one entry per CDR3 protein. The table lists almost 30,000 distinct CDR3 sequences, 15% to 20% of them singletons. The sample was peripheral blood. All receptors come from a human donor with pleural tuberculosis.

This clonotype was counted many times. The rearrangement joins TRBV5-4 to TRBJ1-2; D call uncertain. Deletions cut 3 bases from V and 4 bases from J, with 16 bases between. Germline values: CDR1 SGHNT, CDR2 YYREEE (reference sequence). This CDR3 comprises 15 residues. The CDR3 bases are TGTGCCAGCAGCTCAGAATCCGACTCCCTCTATGGCTACACCTTC. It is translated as CASSSESDSLYGYTF.

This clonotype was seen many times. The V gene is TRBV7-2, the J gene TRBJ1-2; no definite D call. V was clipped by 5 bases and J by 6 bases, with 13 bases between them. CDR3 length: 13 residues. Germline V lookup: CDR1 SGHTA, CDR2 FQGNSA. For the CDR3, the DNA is TGTGCCAGCAGCCCCGAGGCGTGGGATGGCTACACCTTC. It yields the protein CASSPEAWDGYTF.

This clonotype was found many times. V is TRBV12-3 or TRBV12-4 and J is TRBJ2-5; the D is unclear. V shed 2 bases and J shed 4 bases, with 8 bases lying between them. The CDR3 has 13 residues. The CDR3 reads CASSLSLIETQYF. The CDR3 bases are TGTGCCAGCAGTTTATCCTTAATAGAGACCCAGTACTTC.

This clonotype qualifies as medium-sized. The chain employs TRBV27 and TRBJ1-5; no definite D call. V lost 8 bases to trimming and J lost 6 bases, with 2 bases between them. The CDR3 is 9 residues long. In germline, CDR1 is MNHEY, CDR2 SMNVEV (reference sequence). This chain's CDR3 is CASGQPQHF. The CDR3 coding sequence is TGTGCCAGCGGTCAGCCCCAGCATTTT.

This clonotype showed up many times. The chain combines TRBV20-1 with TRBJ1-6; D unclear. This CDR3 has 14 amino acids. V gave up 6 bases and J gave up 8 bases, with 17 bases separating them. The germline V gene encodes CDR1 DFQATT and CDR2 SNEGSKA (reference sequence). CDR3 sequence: CSAPPGQSDSPLHF. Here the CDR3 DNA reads TGCAGTGCCCCCCCGGGCCAAAGCGATTCACCCCTCCACTTT.

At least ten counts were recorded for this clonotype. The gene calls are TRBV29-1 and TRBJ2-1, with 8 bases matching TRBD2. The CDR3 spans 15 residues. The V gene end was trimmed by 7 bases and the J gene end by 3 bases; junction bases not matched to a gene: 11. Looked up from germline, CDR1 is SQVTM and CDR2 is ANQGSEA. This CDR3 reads CSARGGVDRYNEQFF. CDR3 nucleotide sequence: TGCAGCGCCCGGGGGGGTGTTGATCGCTACAATGAGCAGTTCTTC.

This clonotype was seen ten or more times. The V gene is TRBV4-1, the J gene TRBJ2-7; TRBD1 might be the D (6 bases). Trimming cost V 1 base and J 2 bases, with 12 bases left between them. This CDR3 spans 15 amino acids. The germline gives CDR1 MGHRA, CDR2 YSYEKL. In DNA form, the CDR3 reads TGCGCCAGCAGCCAAGTCCGGGACACTACCTACGAGCAGTACTTC. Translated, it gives CASSQVRDTTYEQYF.

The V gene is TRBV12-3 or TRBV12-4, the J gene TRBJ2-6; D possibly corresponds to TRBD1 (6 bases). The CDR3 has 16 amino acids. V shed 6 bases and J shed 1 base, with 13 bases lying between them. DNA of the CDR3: TGTGCCAGCAGCCGAGGGGACACTTCTGGGGCCAACGTCCTGACTTTC. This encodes CASSRGDTSGANVLTF.

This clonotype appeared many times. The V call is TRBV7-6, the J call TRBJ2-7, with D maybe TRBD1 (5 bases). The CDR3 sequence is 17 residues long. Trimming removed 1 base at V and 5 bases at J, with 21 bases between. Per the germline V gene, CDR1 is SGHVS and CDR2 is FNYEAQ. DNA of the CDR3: TGTGCCAGCAGCTTAGTCAAGGGGAAGGACGTCTGGGACGAGCAGTACTTC. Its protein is CASSLVKGKDVWDEQYF.